This TCR beta chain was sequenced in a study of T cells after yellow fever vaccination. Across the whole study: Those fractions that held only low numbers of cells were prepared using the SMART-Seq v4 Ultra Low Input RNA kit. The study's findings and limits: Post-booster samples contained most primary-vaccination clones (nearly 98% CD4, about 85% CD8). On re-exposure, the response was weaker but peaked faster, at day 5 versus 15.

TCRdb used MiXCR to reprocess the 5' RACE reads, holding one entry per CDR3 protein. Here the sample spans about 500,000 distinct CDR3 sequences, 17% being singletons. This clonotype came up a few times. Its antigen remains unidentified. The receptor was derived from a man between 18 and 35 years old who received the YFV17D yellow fever vaccine. The sequencing used PBMCs, collected about 5 days after the first yellow fever vaccination.

In DNA, the CDR3 is TGTGCCAGCAGCGAAAGGATGGGGGGCAACACCGGGGAGCTGTTTTTT. The encoded protein is CASSERMGGNTGELFF. The chain recombines TRBV11-2 with TRBJ2-2, with D possibly called TRBD1 or TRBD2 (6 bases each). Trimming stripped 5 bases from V and 2 bases from J, with 15 bases between. The CDR3 has 16 amino acids. CDR1 SGHAT and CDR2 FQNNGV come from the germline V gene.